This record covers a single T cell receptor (beta chain). PCR employed 60 Vbeta and 13 Jbeta primers. Sequencing was performed with immunoSEQ multiplex PCR; in TCRdb, only in-frame clones are kept and a portion is missing. The table records roughly 250,000 clones, 80% of them present only once. This entry is derived from a study of cytomegalovirus exposure and HLA in healthy donors. Trimming stripped 2 bases from V and 0 bases from J, with 17 bases between. Germline V gene lookup returns CDR1 MGHRA and CDR2 YSYEKL. The CDR3 spans 18 residues. Material for sequencing was PBMCs. The chain has TRBV4-1 and TRBJ1-3; D remains ambiguous. This TCR derives from a girl aged 2 to 10 in good health and CMV-seronegative. The CDR3 bases are TGCGCCAGCAGCCAAACAAGCCTCCGGGATTACTCTGGAAACACCATATATTTT. Its translation is CASSQTSLRDYSGNTIYF.